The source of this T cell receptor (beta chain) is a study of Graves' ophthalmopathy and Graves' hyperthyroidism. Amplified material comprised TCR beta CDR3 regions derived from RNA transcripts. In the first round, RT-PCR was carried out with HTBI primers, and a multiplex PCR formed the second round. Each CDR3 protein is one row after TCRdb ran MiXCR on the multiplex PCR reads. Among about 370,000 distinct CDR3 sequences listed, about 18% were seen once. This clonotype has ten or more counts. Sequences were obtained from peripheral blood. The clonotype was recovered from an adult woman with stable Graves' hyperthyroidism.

The CDR3 reads CASSTGTSGREQYF. CDR3 nucleotide sequence: TGTGCCAGCAGCACCGGGACTAGCGGGAGGGAGCAGTACTTC. The rearrangement uses TRBV12-3 or TRBV12-4 and TRBJ2-7, with 15 bases matching TRBD2. There are 14 residues in the CDR3. V was clipped by 6 bases and J by 7 bases; unmatched bases: 4.